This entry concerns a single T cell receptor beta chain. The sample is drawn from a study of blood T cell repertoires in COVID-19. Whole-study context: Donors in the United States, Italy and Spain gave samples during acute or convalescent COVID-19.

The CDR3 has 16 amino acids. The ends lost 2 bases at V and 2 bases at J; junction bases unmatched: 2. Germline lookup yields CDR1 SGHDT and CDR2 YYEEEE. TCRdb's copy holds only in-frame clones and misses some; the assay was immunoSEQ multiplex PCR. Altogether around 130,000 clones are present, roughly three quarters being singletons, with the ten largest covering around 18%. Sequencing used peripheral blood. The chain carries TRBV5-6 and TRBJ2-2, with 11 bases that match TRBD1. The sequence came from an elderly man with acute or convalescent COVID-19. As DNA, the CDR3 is TGTGCCAGCAGCTTCGGGACAGGGGGTAACACCGGGGAGCTGTTTTTT. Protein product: CASSFGTGGNTGELFF.